Listed here are 27 T cell receptor beta chains from one sample, sequenced in a study of CD8+CD57+ T cells in acquired aplastic anemia. Genomic DNA provided the template from which TCR beta VDJ and CDR3 profiles were obtained. TCRdb ran MiXCR on the reads and lists one entry per CDR3 protein. The table records hundreds of thousands of distinct CDR3 sequences, approximately 45% of them present only once. By flow cytometry, patients selected for sequencing had shown an expansion of CD8+CD57+ cells. The specimen was sorted CD4+, CD8+, or CD8+CD57+ T cells (not recorded which) from PBMCs. The source is a human donor with aplastic anemia.

This clonotype was detected many times. The V and J genes are TRBV9 and TRBJ1-2; 7 bases match TRBD1. This CDR3 contains 16 residues. Germline CDR1 reads SGDLS; CDR2 reads YYNGEE. J gave up 6 bases and V 0 bases, and 11 bases lay outside the gene matches. The CDR3 bases are TGTGCCAGCAGCGTAGTCGGACAGGAGGTGGGGGATGGCTACACCTTC. It codes for CASSVVGQEVGDGYTF. Full variable domain (remainder filled in from reference TRBV9 and TRBJ1-2): DSGVTQTPKHLITATGQRVTLRCSPRSGDLSVYWYQQSLDQGLQFLIQYYNGEERAKGNILERFSAQQFPDLHSELNLSSLELGDSALYFCASSVVGQEVGDGYTFGSGTRLTVV.

Ten or more counts support this clonotype. This chain links TRBV6-2 or TRBV6-3 with TRBJ2-1; TRBD1 is a possible D gene (6 bases). This CDR3 is 13 amino acids long. Deletions cut 3 bases from V and 8 bases from J, with 11 bases between. Per germline, CDR1 MNHEY and CDR2 SVGEGT. CDR3 nucleotide sequence: TGTGCCAGCAGTTATACAGGGATTGATGAGCAGTTCTTC. As protein: CASSYTGIDEQFF.

This clonotype was seen more than once but under ten times. The rearrangement links TRBV7-9 to TRBJ2-7, with D uncertain. The CDR3 sequence is 14 residues long. V was trimmed by 5 bases and J by 2 bases, leaving 13 bases between them. Germline CDR1 is SEHNR and CDR2 is FQNEAQ (reference sequence). The CDR3 region is CASSAPLSPYEQYF. The DNA of the CDR3 is TGTGCCAGCAGCGCCCCCCTTTCTCCCTACGAGCAGTACTTC.

The rearrangement uses TRBV6-5 and TRBJ2-7; D possibly uses TRBD1 or TRBD2 (6 bases each). The germline V gene has CDR1 MNHEY and CDR2 SVGAGI. Trimming took off 8 bases at V and 7 bases at J, with 12 bases between the two ends. The CDR3 totals 11 residues. The CDR3 bases are TGTGCCAGCCGTAGAGGGGGGGAGCAGTACTTC. Amino acid sequence: CASRRGGEQYF.

The J gene is TRBJ1-1, the V gene TRBV2, with D unresolved. Deletions cut 5 bases from V and 9 bases from J, with 7 bases between. CDR1 is SNHLY and CDR2 is FYNNEI in the germline V gene. There are 10 residues in the CDR3. In DNA form, the CDR3 reads TGTGCCAGCAGTAGGGAAAAAGCTTTCTTT. Translating gives CASSREKAFF.

A word on this clonotype: One end of the junction fails to match germline, which may point to a read error. The chain links TRBV6-4 to TRBJ1-4, with a possible D match to TRBD1 (5 bases). The CDR3 has 17 amino acids. CDR1 is MRHNA and CDR2 is SNTAGT in the germline V gene. The chain's CDR3 is CASSEQGTSGYNEKLFF. Here the CDR3 DNA reads TGTGCCAGCAGTGAGCAAGGGACTAGCGGCTACAATGAGAAACTGTTTTTT.

A remark on this clonotype: Just one base apart from a much larger clone, this may be a read error. This sequence joins TRBV5-6 and TRBJ2-1; D uncertain. Germline V gene data show CDR1 as SGHDT and CDR2 as YYEEEE. This CDR3 spans 12 amino acids. The CDR3 spells CAGSQTYNEQFF. The DNA of the CDR3 is TGTGCCGGCAGCCAAACCTACAATGAGCAGTTCTTC.

V and J are TRBV20-1 and TRBJ2-7, with 9 bases lining up with TRBD2. The germline CDR1 and CDR2 sequences are DFQATT and SNEGSKA (reference sequence). The junction had 10 bases not matched to a gene; V was cut back by 3 bases and J by 7 bases. This CDR3 comprises 14 residues. The CDR3 region is CSASRTSVFREQYF. For the CDR3, the DNA is TGCAGTGCTAGTAGGACTAGCGTCTTCCGTGAGCAGTACTTC.

At least ten counts were recorded for this clonotype. The chain carries TRBV20-1 and TRBJ2-7, with D unresolved. The germline CDR1 and CDR2 sequences are DFQATT and SNEGSKA (reference sequence). This CDR3 region has 13 residues. V shed 2 bases and J shed 3 bases, with 11 bases lying between them. The CDR3 nucleotides read TGCAGTGCTAGAAATACTCGGCACTACGAGCAGTACTTC. It translates to CSARNTRHYEQYF.

The chain employs TRBV7-2 and TRBJ1-1; the D is unclear. The length of the CDR3 is 13 residues. Germline-derived CDR1 and CDR2 are SGHTA and FQGNSA. V gave up 5 bases and J gave up 6 bases, with 13 bases separating them. This CDR3 is CASSEGSGAEAFF. The CDR3 nucleotides read TGTGCCAGCAGCGAAGGGTCTGGAGCTGAAGCTTTCTTT.

The chain is built from TRBV20-1 and TRBJ1-6; D possibly corresponds to TRBD1 (6 bases). The CDR3 totals 13 residues. Germline V gene lookup returns CDR1 DFQATT and CDR2 SNEGSKA (reference sequence). Trimming left V 6 bases short and J 9 bases short, with 15 bases between. The CDR3 DNA reads as TGCAGTGCAATGGGGACAATCCGTTCACCCCTCCACTTT. Its protein is CSAMGTIRSPLHF.

V and J are TRBV7-9 and TRBJ2-1; 13 nucleotides line up with TRBD2. This CDR3 has 15 residues. Trimming cost V 3 bases and J 9 bases; bases outside gene matches: 5. Per the germline V gene, CDR1 is SEHNR and CDR2 is FQNEAQ (reference sequence). Here the CDR3 reads CASSFGTSGAGEQFF. DNA of the CDR3: TGTGCCAGCAGCTTCGGGACTAGCGGGGCCGGTGAGCAGTTCTTC. The full variable domain, with the rest looked up from reference TRBV7-9 and TRBJ2-1, is DTGVSQNPRHKITKRGQNVTFRCDPISEHNRLYWYRQTLGQGPEFLTYFQNEAQLEKSRLLSDRFSAERPKGSFSTLEIQRTEQGDSAMYLCASSFGTSGAGEQFFGPGTRLTVL.

The V gene is TRBV11-2, the J gene TRBJ2-7; possible D gene TRBD2, 6 bases. The CDR3 has 16 residues. The V gene's germline CDR1 is SGHAT and CDR2 FQNNGV. V was shortened by 1 base and J by 1 base, with 14 bases between the two germline ends. The CDR3 region is CASSLARSGLSYEQYF. CDR3 sequence (DNA): TGTGCCAGCAGCTTAGCCCGGTCGGGACTTTCCTACGAGCAGTACTTC.

This clonotype was seen many times. The chain carries TRBV7-3 and TRBJ2-3; possible D gene TRBD2, 6 bases. The CDR3 runs to 16 residues. CDR1 SGHTA and CDR2 FQGTGA come from the germline V gene. Trimming left V 5 bases short and J 4 bases short, with 19 bases between. The CDR3 DNA reads TGTGCCAGCAGCACCCGATTGGGAGGCTTCTCAGATACGCAGTATTTT. It is translated as CASSTRLGGFSDTQYF.

This clonotype was seen repeatedly, ten times or more. This rearrangement joins TRBV7-2 to TRBJ2-7; weak D call: TRBD2 (5 bases). The CDR3 spans 15 residues. V lost 1 base and J 0 bases, leaving 10 bases between the germline ends. CDR1 is SGHTA, CDR2 FQGNSA, per germline. CDR3 region: CASSLEGSHSYEQYF. In nucleotides, the CDR3 is TGTGCCAGCAGCTTAGAAGGGAGTCACTCCTACGAGCAGTACTTC. Looking up the rest from reference TRBV7-2 and TRBJ2-7 gives the full variable domain: GAGVSQSPSNKVTEKGKDVELRCDPISGHTALYWYRQSLGQGLEFLIYFQGNSAPDKSGLPSDRFSAERTGGSVSTLTIQRTQQEDSAVYLCASSLEGSHSYEQYFGPGTRLTVT.

The chain uses TRBV29-1 and TRBJ1-1; TRBD1 aligns across 7 bases. The trim removed 4 bases at V and 3 bases at J, leaving 8 bases unmatched. Germline loops: CDR1 SQVTM, CDR2 ANQGSEA. This CDR3 is built from 14 residues. As DNA, the CDR3 is TGCAGCGTTGGCCCTACACAGGGGCACACTGAAGCTTTCTTT. It codes for CSVGPTQGHTEAFF. The full variable domain, its missing parts supplied by reference TRBV29-1 and TRBJ1-1, is SAVISQKPSRDICQRGTSLTIQCQVDSQVTMMFWYRQQPGQSLTLIATANQGSEATYESGFVIDKFPISRPNLTFSTLTVSNMSPEDSSIYLCSVGPTQGHTEAFFGQGTRLTVV.

The rearrangement joins TRBV19 to TRBJ2-2, with 11 bases identical to TRBD2. The germline V gene has CDR1 LNHDA and CDR2 SQIVND (reference sequence). The CDR3 extends over 16 amino acids. The V gene end was trimmed by 4 bases and the J gene end by 5 bases; junction bases not matched to a gene: 6. In DNA, the CDR3 is TGTGCCAGTAGTACTACTAGCGGGGGTTATACCGGGGAGCTGTTTTTT. Translating it yields CASSTTSGGYTGELFF.

The V call is TRBV7-9, the J call TRBJ2-3; D uncertain. V shed 5 bases and J shed 11 bases, with 17 bases lying between them. Germline CDR1 is SEHNR and CDR2 is FQNEAQ (reference sequence). There are 13 residues in the CDR3. The CDR3 nucleotides are TGTGCCAGCAGCCCGGACCTTAGGAATGAGCAGTATTTT. Translating gives CASSPDLRNEQYF.

The V and J genes are TRBV19 and TRBJ2-3; TRBD1 matches at 7 bases. Germline V CDR1 and CDR2: LNHDA, SQIVND (reference sequence). The CDR3 covers 15 residues. V dropped 3 bases and J dropped 2; count of bases not matched to a gene: 5. CDR3 protein: CASSINGQATDTQYF. CDR3 sequence (DNA): TGTGCCAGTAGTATCAATGGACAGGCCACAGATACGCAGTATTTT. Filled out from reference TRBV19 and TRBJ2-3, the complete variable domain reads DGGITQSPKYLFRKEGQNVTLSCEQNLNHDAMYWYRQDPGQGLRLIYYSQIVNDFQKGDIAEGYSVSREKKESFPLTVTSAQKNPTAFYLCASSINGQATDTQYFGPGTRLTVL.

This chain connects TRBV9 to TRBJ2-1; D is tentatively TRBD1 or TRBD2 (6 bases each). The CDR3 spans 16 residues. The germline gives CDR1 SGDLS, CDR2 YYNGEE. Trimming took 0 bases from V and 4 from J, leaving 14 bases between them. This CDR3 is CASSVAPGAGYNEQFF. CDR3 in DNA: TGTGCCAGCAGCGTAGCCCCGGGGGCAGGTTACAATGAGCAGTTCTTC. The complete variable domain, with remaining parts taken from reference TRBV9 and TRBJ2-1, reads DSGVTQTPKHLITATGQRVTLRCSPRSGDLSVYWYQQSLDQGLQFLIQYYNGEERAKGNILERFSAQQFPDLHSELNLSSLELGDSALYFCASSVAPGAGYNEQFFGPGTRLTVL.

The chain has TRBV15 and TRBJ2-6; D possibly matches TRBD1 or TRBD2 (5 bases each). CDR1 and CDR2 (germline): LNHNV, YYDKDF (reference sequence). CDR3 size: 17 residues. Trimming took 5 bases from V and 2 from J, leaving 16 bases between them. The CDR3 nucleotides read TGTGCCACCAGCTACCATGAGGGGAACACTGGGGCCAACGTCCTGACTTTC. It codes for CATSYHEGNTGANVLTF.

This chain links TRBV15 with TRBJ1-2, with D hard to call. Germline CDR1 LNHNV, CDR2 YYDKDF (reference sequence). The CDR3 loop spans 14 amino acids. Trimming pared 1 base from V and 7 bases from J, leaving 13 bases between. The CDR3 DNA reads as TGTGCCACCAGCAGAGTATTCGGAGAGGGTGGCTACACCTTC. Translated, it gives CATSRVFGEGGYTF.

The J gene is TRBJ1-1, the V gene TRBV29-1, with D perhaps TRBD1 (6 bases). CDR1 is SQVTM and CDR2 is ANQGSEA in the germline V gene. Trimming stripped 7 bases from V and 7 bases from J, with 16 bases between. The CDR3 is 12 amino acids. The CDR3 is CSAWEQGVEAFF. The CDR3 DNA sequence: TGCAGCGCCTGGGAACAGGGCGTTGAAGCTTTCTTT.

This clonotype turned up a few times. The V and J genes are TRBV6-5 and TRBJ2-7; possibly TRBD1 for D (6 bases). Looked up from germline, CDR1 is MNHEY and CDR2 is SVGAGI. The CDR3 sequence is 19 residues long. Trimming took off 0 bases at V and 7 bases at J, with 28 bases between the two ends. The CDR3 sequence is CASSYSEVGTKWTGMEQYF. CDR3 coding DNA: TGTGCCAGCAGTTACTCGGAGGTGGGGACAAAGTGGACCGGTATGGAGCAGTACTTC.

A few counts support this clonotype. The V gene is TRBV24-1, the J gene TRBJ2-1, with a possible D match to TRBD2 (5 bases). Trimming stripped 4 bases from V and 0 bases from J, with 15 bases between. CDR1 KGHDR and CDR2 SFDVKD come from the germline V gene. The CDR3 contains 17 residues. DNA for the CDR3: TGTGCCACCAGTGACCCCCAACTAGGCACCTCCTACAATGAGCAGTTCTTC. It translates to CATSDPQLGTSYNEQFF.

The chain has TRBV19 and TRBJ1-2; D is perhaps TRBD1 (6 bases). The CDR3 loop spans 13 amino acids. From germline, CDR1 is LNHDA and CDR2 SQIVND (reference sequence). V dropped 10 bases and J dropped 4 bases, with 16 bases sitting between them. The CDR3 DNA is TGTGCCACCCAGTCAGGGGCTAGCTATGGCTACACCTTC. This translates into CATQSGASYGYTF.

The chain recombines TRBV5-1 with TRBJ2-6; 9 positions match TRBD1. CDR1 is SGHRS, CDR2 YFSETQ, per germline. The trim removed 0 bases at V and 2 bases at J, leaving 3 bases unmatched. The CDR3 is 17 amino acids. The CDR3 nucleotides are TGCGCCAGCAGCTTGGGAGGGACAGGGACTGGGGCCAACGTCCTGACTTTC. Amino acids: CASSLGGTGTGANVLTF.